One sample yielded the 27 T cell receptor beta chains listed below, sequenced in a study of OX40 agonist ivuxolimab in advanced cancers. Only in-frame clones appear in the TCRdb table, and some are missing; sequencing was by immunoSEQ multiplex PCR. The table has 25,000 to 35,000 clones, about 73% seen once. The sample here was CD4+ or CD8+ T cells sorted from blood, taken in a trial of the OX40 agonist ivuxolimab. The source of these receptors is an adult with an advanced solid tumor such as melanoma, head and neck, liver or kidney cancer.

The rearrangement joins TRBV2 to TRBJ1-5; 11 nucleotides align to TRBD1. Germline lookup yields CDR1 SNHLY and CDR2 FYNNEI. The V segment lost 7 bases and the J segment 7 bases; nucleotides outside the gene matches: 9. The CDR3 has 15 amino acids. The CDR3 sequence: CASTDGTGGRQPQHF. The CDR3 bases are TGTGCCAGCACCGATGGGACAGGGGGGCGACAGCCCCAGCATTTT.

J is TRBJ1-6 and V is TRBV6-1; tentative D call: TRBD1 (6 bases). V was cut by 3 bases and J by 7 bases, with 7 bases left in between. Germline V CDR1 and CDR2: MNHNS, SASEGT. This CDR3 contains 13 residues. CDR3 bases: TGTGCCAGCAGTGAGGGGGCAAATTCACCCCTCCACTTT. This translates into CASSEGANSPLHF.

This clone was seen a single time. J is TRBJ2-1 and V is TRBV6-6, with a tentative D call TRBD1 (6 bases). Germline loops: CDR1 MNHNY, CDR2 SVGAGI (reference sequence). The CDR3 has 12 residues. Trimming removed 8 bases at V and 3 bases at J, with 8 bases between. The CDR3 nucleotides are TGTGCCAGCGGGACATTCTACAATGAGCAGTTCTTC. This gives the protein CASGTFYNEQFF.

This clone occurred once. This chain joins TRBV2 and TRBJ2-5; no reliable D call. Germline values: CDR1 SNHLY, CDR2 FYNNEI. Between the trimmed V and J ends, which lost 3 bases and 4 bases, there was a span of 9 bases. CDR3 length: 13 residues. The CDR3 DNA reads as TGTGCCAGCAGTGATGCCACCCCAGAGACCCAGTACTTC. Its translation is CASSDATPETQYF.

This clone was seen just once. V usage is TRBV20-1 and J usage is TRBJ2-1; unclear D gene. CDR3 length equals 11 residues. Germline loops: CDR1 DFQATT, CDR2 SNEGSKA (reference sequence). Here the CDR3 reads CGFSSYNEQFF. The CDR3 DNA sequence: TGCGGGTTCAGCTCCTACAATGAGCAGTTCTTC.

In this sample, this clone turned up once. The CDR3 is CASAQRGAHNEQFF. The DNA of the CDR3 is TGTGCCAGCGCCCAGCGGGGGGCCCACAATGAGCAGTTCTTC. V gene TRBV11-2 combines with J gene TRBJ2-1; 9 positions agree with TRBD2. The V and J ends lost 8 bases and 5 bases, in that order; junction bases with no gene match: 7. The CDR3 is 14 residues long. Germline V CDR1 and CDR2: SGHAT, FQNNGV.

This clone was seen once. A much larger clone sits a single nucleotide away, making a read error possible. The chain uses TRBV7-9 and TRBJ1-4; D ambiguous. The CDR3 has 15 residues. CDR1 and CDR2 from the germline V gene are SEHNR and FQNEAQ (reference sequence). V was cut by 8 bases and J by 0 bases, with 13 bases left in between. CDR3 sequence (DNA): TGTGCCAGCCCTTGCGGACCCGCAACTAATGAAAAACTGTTTTTT. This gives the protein CASPCGPATNEKLFF.

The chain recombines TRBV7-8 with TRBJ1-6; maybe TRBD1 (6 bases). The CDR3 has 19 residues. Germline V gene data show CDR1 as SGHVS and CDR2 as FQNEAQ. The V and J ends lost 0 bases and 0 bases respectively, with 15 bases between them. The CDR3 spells CASSLAQGPSSSYNSPLHF. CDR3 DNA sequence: TGTGCCAGCAGCTTAGCGCAGGGGCCCTCCTCCTCCTATAATTCACCCCTCCACTTT.

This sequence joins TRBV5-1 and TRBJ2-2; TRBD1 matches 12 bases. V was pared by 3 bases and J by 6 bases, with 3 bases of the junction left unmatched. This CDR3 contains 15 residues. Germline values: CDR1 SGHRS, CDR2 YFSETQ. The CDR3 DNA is TGCGCCAGCAGCTCGGGACAGGGGGCGTCCGGGGAGCTGTTTTTT. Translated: CASSSGQGASGELFF.

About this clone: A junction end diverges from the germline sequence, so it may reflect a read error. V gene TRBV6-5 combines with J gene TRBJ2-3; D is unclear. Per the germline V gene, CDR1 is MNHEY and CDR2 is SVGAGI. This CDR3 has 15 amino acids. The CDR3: CASSHSILVPDTQYF. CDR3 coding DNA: TGTGCCAGCAGTCACTCCATCCTAGTTCCAGATACGCAGTATTTT.

The CDR3 spells CASSLGLAKNIQYF. The CDR3 region has the DNA TGTGCCAGCTCATTGGGCCTAGCCAAAAACATTCAGTACTTC. The chain carries TRBV18 and TRBJ2-4; D is undetermined. The CDR3 is made up of 14 amino acids. With 5 bases removed from V and 0 bases from J, the gap between germline ends came to 8 bases. Germline V lookup: CDR1 KGHSH, CDR2 LQKENI.

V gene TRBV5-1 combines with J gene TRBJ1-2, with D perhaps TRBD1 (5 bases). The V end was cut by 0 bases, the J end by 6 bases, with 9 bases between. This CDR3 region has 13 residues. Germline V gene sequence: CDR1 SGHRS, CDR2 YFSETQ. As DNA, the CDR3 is TGCGCCAGCAGCTTGGCCGAGACAGATGGCTACACCTTC. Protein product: CASSLAETDGYTF.

As DNA, the CDR3 is TGCGCCAGCAGCCTTGAATTTGCAACTAATGAAAAACTGTTTTTT. Its translation: CASSLEFATNEKLFF. This chain uses TRBV4-1 with TRBJ1-4; no clear D gene. V dropped 4 bases and J dropped 0 bases, with 9 bases sitting between them. This CDR3 comprises 15 residues. CDR1 and CDR2 from the germline V gene are MGHRA and YSYEKL.

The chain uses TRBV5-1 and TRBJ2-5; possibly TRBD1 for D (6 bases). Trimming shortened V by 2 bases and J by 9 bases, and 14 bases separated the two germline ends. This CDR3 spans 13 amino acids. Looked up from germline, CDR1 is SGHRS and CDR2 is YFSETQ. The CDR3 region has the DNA TGCGCCAGCAGCTTTCGGGCCTCAGGGGCCCAGTACTTC. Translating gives CASSFRASGAQYF.

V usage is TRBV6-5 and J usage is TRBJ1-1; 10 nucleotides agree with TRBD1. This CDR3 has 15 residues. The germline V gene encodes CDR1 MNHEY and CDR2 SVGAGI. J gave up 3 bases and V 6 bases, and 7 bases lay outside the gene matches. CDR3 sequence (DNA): TGTGCCAGCAGGTGGACAGGGGGAGCGGACACTGAAGCTTTCTTT. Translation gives CASRWTGGADTEAFF.

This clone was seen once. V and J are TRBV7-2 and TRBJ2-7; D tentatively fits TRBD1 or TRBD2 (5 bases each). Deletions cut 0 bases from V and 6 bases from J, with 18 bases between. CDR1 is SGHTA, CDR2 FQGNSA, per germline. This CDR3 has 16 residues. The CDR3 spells CASSLASGPTSSEQYV. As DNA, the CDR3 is TGTGCCAGCAGCTTAGCTTCAGGGCCTACTAGTTCCGAGCAGTACGTC.

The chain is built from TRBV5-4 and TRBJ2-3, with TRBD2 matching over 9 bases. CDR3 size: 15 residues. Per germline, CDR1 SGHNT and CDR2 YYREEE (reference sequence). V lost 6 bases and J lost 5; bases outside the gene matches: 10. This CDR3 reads CASTLTSGLRDTQYF. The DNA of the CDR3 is TGTGCCAGCACGCTGACTAGCGGACTTAGAGATACGCAGTATTTT.

The CDR3 nucleotides read TGTGCCAGCAGATACACAGGAACAGGTTCCTATGGCTACACCTTC. Its protein is CASRYTGTGSYGYTF. The chain recombines TRBV28 with TRBJ1-2; TRBD1 might be the D (5 bases). The V gene lost 6 bases and the J gene lost 4 bases, with 18 bases spanning the gap. Germline CDR1 and CDR2: MDHEN and SYDVKM. The CDR3 sequence is 15 residues long.

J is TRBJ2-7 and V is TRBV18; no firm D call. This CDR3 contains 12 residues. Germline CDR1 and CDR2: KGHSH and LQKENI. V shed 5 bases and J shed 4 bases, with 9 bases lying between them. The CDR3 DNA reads TGTGCCAGCTCATCCGGGTCATACGAGCAGTACTTC. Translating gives CASSSGSYEQYF.

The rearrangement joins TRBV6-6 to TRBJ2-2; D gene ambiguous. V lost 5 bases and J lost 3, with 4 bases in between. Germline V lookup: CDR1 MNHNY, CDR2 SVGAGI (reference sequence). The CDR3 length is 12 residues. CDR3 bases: TGTGCCAGCAGTCCATACACCGGGGAGCTGTTTTTT. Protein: CASSPYTGELFF.

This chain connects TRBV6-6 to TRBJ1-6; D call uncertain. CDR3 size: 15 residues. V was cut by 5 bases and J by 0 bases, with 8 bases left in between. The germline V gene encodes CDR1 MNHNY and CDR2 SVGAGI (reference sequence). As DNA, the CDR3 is TGTGCCAGCAGTAAATTAAGCTCCTATAATTCACCCCTCCACTTT. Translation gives CASSKLSSYNSPLHF.

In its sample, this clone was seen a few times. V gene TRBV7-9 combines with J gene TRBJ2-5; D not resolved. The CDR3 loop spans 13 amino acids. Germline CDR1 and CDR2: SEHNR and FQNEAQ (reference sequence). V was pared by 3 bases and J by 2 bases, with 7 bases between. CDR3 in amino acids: CASSFPAQETQYF. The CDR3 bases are TGTGCCAGCAGCTTCCCAGCGCAAGAGACCCAGTACTTC.

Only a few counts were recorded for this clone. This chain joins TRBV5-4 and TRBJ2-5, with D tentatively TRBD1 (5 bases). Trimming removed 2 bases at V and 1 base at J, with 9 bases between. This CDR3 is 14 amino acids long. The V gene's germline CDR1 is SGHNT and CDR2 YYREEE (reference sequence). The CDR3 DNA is TGTGCCAGCAGCTTCAGACAGCCCCAAGAGACCCAGTACTTC. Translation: CASSFRQPQETQYF.

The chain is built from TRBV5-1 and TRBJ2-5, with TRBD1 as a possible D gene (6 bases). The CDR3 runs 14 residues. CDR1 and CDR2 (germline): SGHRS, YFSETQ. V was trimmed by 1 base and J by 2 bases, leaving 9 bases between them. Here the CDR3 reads CASSLSRGQETQYF. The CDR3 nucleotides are TGCGCCAGCAGCTTGTCTAGGGGGCAAGAGACCCAGTACTTC.

CDR3 region: CAWSPQGRGNTEAFF. CDR3 bases: TGTGCCTGGAGTCCACAGGGGAGGGGGAACACTGAAGCTTTCTTT. The genes are TRBV30 and TRBJ1-1, with 7 nucleotides matching TRBD1. Trimming removed 2 bases from V and 1 base from J; junction bases left unmatched: 7. CDR1 is GTSNPN and CDR2 is SVGIG in the germline V gene (reference sequence). The CDR3 consists of 15 residues. Looking up the rest from reference TRBV30 and TRBJ1-1 gives the full variable domain: SQTIHQWPATLVQPVGSPLSLECTVEGTSNPNLYWYRQAAGRGLQLLFYSVGIGQISSEVPQNLSASRPQDRQFILSSKKLLLSDSGFYLCAWSPQGRGNTEAFFGQGTRLTVV.

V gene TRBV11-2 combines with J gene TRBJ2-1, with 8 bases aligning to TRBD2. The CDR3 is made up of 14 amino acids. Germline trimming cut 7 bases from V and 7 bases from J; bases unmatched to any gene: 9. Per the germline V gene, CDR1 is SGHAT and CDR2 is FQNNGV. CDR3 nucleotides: TGTGCCAGCAAGGTAGCGGGGAATCGGAATGAGCAGTTCTTC. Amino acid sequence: CASKVAGNRNEQFF.

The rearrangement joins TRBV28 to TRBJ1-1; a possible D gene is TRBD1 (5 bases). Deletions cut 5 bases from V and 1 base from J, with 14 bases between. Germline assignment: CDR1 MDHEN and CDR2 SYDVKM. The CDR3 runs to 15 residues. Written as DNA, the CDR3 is TGTGCCAGCAGTCTGGGAGGGGAGGCGAACACTGAAGCTTTCTTT. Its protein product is CASSLGGEANTEAFF.